This TCR beta chain comes out of a study of blood T cell repertoires in COVID-19. Study as a whole: Specimens from acute and convalescent COVID-19 originated in the United States, Italy and Spain. Nucleic acid was either cDNA or gDNA, and it came from T cells, B-cell-depleted T cells, or PBMCs.

Original data processing: Using reference gene primer amplification, nucleated cell counts were estimated. Only in-frame clones appear in the TCRdb table, and some are missing; sequencing was by immunoSEQ multiplex PCR. V and J calls and clone size come straight from that table; D and trimming were deduced from the DNA. The sample has about 250,000 clones; about 83% are singletons. Unmatched junction bases numbered 9, after V lost 4 bases and J lost 5 bases. Germline lookup yields CDR1 SGHNT and CDR2 YYREEE (reference sequence). This CDR3 contains 15 residues. The chain links TRBV5-4 to TRBJ2-5; 9 bases line up with TRBD2. The sample was peripheral blood. The sequence came from a man of 80 years or more with acute or convalescent COVID-19. The CDR3 DNA sequence: TGTGCCAGCAGCCCCTCAGCGGGGGGCTCGGAGACCCAGTACTTC. This codes for CASSPSAGGSETQYF. Supplemented by reference TRBV5-4 and TRBJ2-5, the full variable domain reads ETGVTQSPTHLIKTRGQQVTLRCSSQSGHNTVSWYQQALGQGPQFIFQYYREEENGRGNFPPRFSGLQFPNYSSELNVNALELDDSALYLCASSPSAGGSETQYFGPGTRLLVL.